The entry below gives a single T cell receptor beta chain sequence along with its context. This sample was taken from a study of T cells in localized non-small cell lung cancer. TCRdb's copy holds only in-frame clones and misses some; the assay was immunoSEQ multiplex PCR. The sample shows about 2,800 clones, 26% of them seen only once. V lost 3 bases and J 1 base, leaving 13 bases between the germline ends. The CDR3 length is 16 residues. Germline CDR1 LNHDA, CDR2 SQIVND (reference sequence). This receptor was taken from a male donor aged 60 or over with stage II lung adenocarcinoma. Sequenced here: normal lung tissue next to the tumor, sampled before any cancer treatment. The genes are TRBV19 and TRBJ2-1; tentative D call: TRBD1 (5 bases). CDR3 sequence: CASSMGQVGSYNEQFF. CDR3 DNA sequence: TGTGCCAGTAGTATGGGGCAGGTGGGATCCTACAATGAGCAGTTCTTC.